This TCR beta chain originates from a study of T cells in Graves' hyperthyroidism and ophthalmopathy. Regions amplified from RNA transcripts were the TCR beta CDR3 regions. The HTBI primer set drove a first-round RT-PCR of the TCR CDR3. TCRdb called the multiplex PCR reads again in MiXCR, with one record for every CDR3 protein. The table shows about 570,000 distinct CDR3 sequences, with roughly 46% occurring only once. V shed 5 bases and J shed 4 bases, with 17 bases lying between them. The germline V gene has CDR1 SEHNR and CDR2 FQNEAQ (reference sequence). This CDR3 contains 15 residues. The sequence was obtained from an adult woman with Graves' disease, either hyperthyroidism or ophthalmopathy (not recorded which). V gene TRBV7-9 combines with J gene TRBJ2-5, with D unclear. Sequenced material: peripheral blood or thyroid tissue (not recorded which). As DNA, the CDR3 is TGTGCCAGCAGCCTGGGAAACCGGGCGGCAGAGACCCAGTACTTC. As protein: CASSLGNRAAETQYF.